This entry lists 29 T cell receptor beta chains sequenced from one sample in a study of T cells in tuberculosis. Assay used: immunoSEQ multiplex PCR; TCRdb lists only in-frame clones, some missing. Among roughly 34,000 clones listed, roughly 90% were seen once. Sample: PBMCs. Source of these receptors: a donor aged 10 to 29 with latent tuberculosis or without tuberculosis infection. Some clones in this sample may be carry-over from other donors' samples.

This clone was detected once. The chain combines TRBV28 with TRBJ2-1, with a weak D call TRBD2 (5 bases). Germline CDR1 and CDR2: MDHEN and SYDVKM. Trimming removed 5 bases from V and 0 bases from J, with 8 bases in between. The CDR3 contains 14 residues. The chain's CDR3 is CASSTGFSYNEQFF. CDR3 DNA: TGTGCCAGCAGTACGGGATTCTCCTACAATGAGCAGTTCTTC.

The chain links TRBV5-5 to TRBJ2-1; the match to TRBD1 covers 7 bases. V trimming: 4 bases; J trimming: 13 bases; junction bases outside the gene matches: 11. CDR3 length equals 13 residues. The germline V gene encodes CDR1 SGHKS and CDR2 YYEKEE (reference sequence). CDR3 DNA: TGTGCCAGCAGCCTCACAGGGGAAAGAATCCAGTTCTTC. Amino acid sequence: CASSLTGERIQFF.

The V and J genes are TRBV2 and TRBJ2-3; D is possibly TRBD1 (5 bases). Germline V lookup: CDR1 SNHLY, CDR2 FYNNEI. This CDR3 has 15 residues. Trimming left V 7 bases short and J 0 bases short, with 14 bases between. The chain's CDR3 is CASTGIVESTDTQYF. The DNA for the CDR3 is TGTGCCAGCACAGGGATAGTCGAGAGCACAGATACGCAGTATTTT.

V usage is TRBV7-9 and J usage is TRBJ2-1; TRBD1 agrees at 10 bases. This CDR3 is 17 amino acids long. V was clipped by 6 bases and J by 1 base; unmatched bases: 9. Germline values: CDR1 SEHNR, CDR2 FQNEAQ (reference sequence). As DNA, the CDR3 is TGTGCCAGCAGGGACCTGACAGGGGGCCGGTCCTACAATGAGCAGTTCTTC. Encoded protein: CASRDLTGGRSYNEQFF.

The count of this clone is one. The rearrangement joins TRBV19 to TRBJ1-1; D remains ambiguous. CDR3 size: 13 residues. Germline CDR1 LNHDA, CDR2 SQIVND (reference sequence). V was trimmed by 6 bases and J by 1 base, leaving 9 bases between them. Here the CDR3 reads CASRYERNTEAFF. The CDR3 nucleotides read TGTGCCAGTAGATACGAGAGGAACACTGAAGCTTTCTTT.

V and J are TRBV9 and TRBJ1-1; D is unresolved. V was pared by 0 bases and J by 6 bases, with 6 bases between. Germline values: CDR1 SGDLS, CDR2 YYNGEE. The CDR3 spans 12 residues. The CDR3 sequence is CASSVDGAEAFF. The DNA of the CDR3 is TGTGCCAGCAGCGTAGACGGGGCTGAAGCTTTCTTT.

The V and J genes are TRBV7-9 and TRBJ1-2; the match to TRBD1 covers 7 bases. V lost 6 bases, J lost 3 bases, and 10 bases stayed unmatched. CDR1 is SEHNR and CDR2 is FQNEAQ in the germline V gene (reference sequence). The CDR3 length is 15 residues. DNA for the CDR3: TGTGCCAGCAGTTTAACAGGGGCGCTTGACTATGGCTACACCTTC. Translated: CASSLTGALDYGYTF.

The V and J genes are TRBV7-6 and TRBJ2-1, with D possibly being TRBD2 (5 bases). The CDR3 loop spans 15 amino acids. Germline-derived CDR1 and CDR2 are SGHVS and FNYEAQ. V shed 0 bases and J shed 8 bases, with 14 bases lying between them. CDR3 residues: CASSLADSWLHEQFF. In DNA form, the CDR3 reads TGTGCCAGCAGCTTAGCGGACTCGTGGCTCCATGAGCAGTTCTTC.

This chain joins TRBV11-2 and TRBJ1-1; 10 nucleotides align to TRBD1. J lost 4 bases, V lost 5 bases, and 4 bases had no gene match. The CDR3 has 14 residues. CDR1 SGHAT and CDR2 FQNNGV come from the germline V gene. CDR3 in DNA: TGTGCCAGCAGCACTAGGACAGGGGGCACTGAAGCTTTCTTT. Amino acids: CASSTRTGGTEAFF.

The chain couples TRBV6-1 to TRBJ2-4; D is unresolved. CDR3 length: 16 residues. The germline V gene has CDR1 MNHNS and CDR2 SASEGT. V was cut by 2 bases and J by 0 bases, with 11 bases left in between. CDR3 bases: TGTGCCAGCAGTGAACCGAGTCAACTAGCCAAAAACATTCAGTACTTC. Translation gives CASSEPSQLAKNIQYF.

The rearrangement links TRBV29-1 to TRBJ2-7; 9 nucleotides align to TRBD1. Germline CDR1 reads SQVTM; CDR2 reads ANQGSEA. The CDR3 consists of 15 residues. V lost 5 bases to trimming and J lost 2 bases; unmatched junction nucleotides: 10. The CDR3 coding sequence is TGCAGCGTTCGGGGACAGGGCGACCAGCCCTACGAGCAGTACTTC. It codes for CSVRGQGDQPYEQYF.

This chain links TRBV30 with TRBJ2-7, with a tentative D call TRBD1 (5 bases). V shed 0 bases and J shed 3 bases, with 12 bases lying between them. The CDR3 is 14 amino acids. The germline gives CDR1 GTSNPN, CDR2 SVGIG (reference sequence). The CDR3 coding sequence is TGTGCCTGGAGTGTGGAAGGGGTATTCTACGAGCAGTACTTC. It codes for CAWSVEGVFYEQYF.

The rearrangement joins TRBV4-1 to TRBJ2-4, with 10 nucleotides matching TRBD1. The CDR3 is 20 residues long. Germline values: CDR1 MGHRA, CDR2 YSYEKL. The junction had 12 bases not matched to a gene; V was cut back by 0 bases and J by 1 base. This CDR3 reads CASSQDPWDRGVGAKNIQYF. CDR3 coding DNA: TGCGCCAGCAGCCAAGATCCGTGGGACAGGGGAGTCGGCGCCAAAAACATTCAGTACTTC.

The CDR3 is CASSLQGIRGYTF. The CDR3 nucleotides read TGTGCCAGCAGTTTACAGGGGATCCGTGGCTACACCTTC. The chain couples TRBV28 to TRBJ1-2, with D possibly TRBD1 on 6 matching bases. V lost 2 bases and J 7 bases, leaving 11 bases between the germline ends. Germline lookup yields CDR1 MDHEN and CDR2 SYDVKM. The CDR3 is 13 residues long.

The chain combines TRBV27 with TRBJ1-1, with D uncertain. CDR3 length: 14 amino acids. With 0 bases removed from V and 3 bases from J, the gap between germline ends came to 8 bases. Germline assignment: CDR1 MNHEY and CDR2 SMNVEV (reference sequence). CDR3 nucleotides: TGTGCCAGCAGTTTATCGCGGCGGGACACTGAAGCTTTCTTT. Protein: CASSLSRRDTEAFF.

This chain uses TRBV5-1 with TRBJ2-3, with 9 bases identical to TRBD2. The CDR3 covers 16 residues. Germline-derived CDR1 and CDR2 are SGHRS and YFSETQ. The V gene end was trimmed by 0 bases and the J gene end by 4 bases; junction bases not matched to a gene: 6. DNA of the CDR3: TGCGCCAGCAGCTTGGCCGGTATAGCGGGGGCAGATACGCAGTATTTT. Encoded protein: CASSLAGIAGADTQYF.

The V call is TRBV10-1, the J call TRBJ2-1, with 9 bases that match TRBD1. V trimming: 6 bases; J trimming: 6 bases; junction bases outside the gene matches: 3. CDR3 length equals 13 residues. CDR1 is WNHNN, CDR2 SYGVQD, per germline (reference sequence). This CDR3 reads CASREGQGNEQFF. The CDR3 DNA follows: TGCGCCAGCAGGGAGGGACAGGGCAATGAGCAGTTCTTC.

V is TRBV7-9 and J is TRBJ1-1; 7 positions agree with TRBD1. The CDR3 contains 14 residues. Looked up from germline, CDR1 is SEHNR and CDR2 is FQNEAQ (reference sequence). J gave up 1 base and V 3 bases, and 2 bases lay outside the gene matches. The CDR3 sequence is CASSLGQTNTEAFF. The CDR3 region has the DNA TGTGCCAGCAGCTTGGGACAGACGAACACTGAAGCTTTCTTT.

The gene calls are TRBV19 and TRBJ2-1; weak D call: TRBD2 (6 bases). This CDR3 is 14 amino acids long. Germline CDR1 LNHDA, CDR2 SQIVND (reference sequence). The V end lost 10 bases, the J end lost 5 bases, and 18 bases lay between the germline ends. The CDR3 here is CATSIRGKNNEQFF. CDR3 nucleotide sequence: TGTGCCACTAGCATCCGGGGGAAAAACAATGAGCAGTTCTTC.

The chain links TRBV10-3 to TRBJ2-7; 13 bases are a match to TRBD2. Germline lookup yields CDR1 ENHRY and CDR2 SYGVKD. There are 15 residues in the CDR3. V dropped 2 bases and J dropped 5; count of bases not matched to a gene: 3. The CDR3 here is CAISEGLAGADEQYF. In DNA form, the CDR3 reads TGTGCCATCAGTGAGGGACTAGCGGGAGCGGACGAGCAGTACTTC.

This chain connects TRBV27 to TRBJ2-7; TRBD2 aligns across 10 bases. The V gene's germline CDR1 is MNHEY and CDR2 SMNVEV (reference sequence). V dropped 5 bases and J dropped 3; count of bases not matched to a gene: 7. This CDR3 has 15 amino acids. CDR3 sequence: CASSQRGGLRYEQYF. The CDR3 DNA follows: TGTGCCAGCAGTCAGCGGGGGGGCCTGCGCTACGAGCAGTACTTC.

This sequence joins TRBV7-9 and TRBJ1-2; D gene ambiguous. Trimming stripped 0 bases from V and 7 bases from J, with 12 bases between. Per germline, CDR1 SEHNR and CDR2 FQNEAQ (reference sequence). There are 14 residues in the CDR3. CDR3: CASSLARFGSGYTF. In nucleotides, the CDR3 is TGTGCCAGCAGCTTAGCGCGGTTTGGGAGTGGCTACACCTTC.

The rearrangement links TRBV2 to TRBJ1-1; 10 nucleotides match TRBD1. With 8 bases clipped from V and 1 base from J, the junction kept 22 bases outside the gene matches. The germline V gene has CDR1 SNHLY and CDR2 FYNNEI. This CDR3 region has 20 residues. CDR3 loop: CASRFPGTGAGSIWNTEAFF. DNA of the CDR3: TGTGCCAGCCGATTTCCCGGGACAGGGGCGGGATCTATCTGGAACACTGAAGCTTTCTTT.

The rearrangement uses TRBV25-1 and TRBJ2-5; TRBD2 agrees at 7 bases. Germline values: CDR1 MGHDK, CDR2 SYGVNS. V lost 8 bases and J lost 0; bases outside the gene matches: 6. The CDR3 sequence is 14 residues long. CDR3 in DNA: TGTGCCAGCCAACCCGGGACTAACCAAGAGACCCAGTACTTC. Translating it yields CASQPGTNQETQYF.

The chain joins TRBV7-9 to TRBJ1-1; perhaps TRBD1 as D (5 bases). From germline, CDR1 is SEHNR and CDR2 FQNEAQ (reference sequence). V was cut by 2 bases and J by 0 bases, with 16 bases left in between. This CDR3 is 17 amino acids long. CDR3 DNA sequence: TGTGCCAGCAGCTTAATCGGCTTGCGGGGGTTGAACACTGAAGCTTTCTTT. Translation gives CASSLIGLRGLNTEAFF.

The chain carries TRBV6-1 and TRBJ1-5; 8 nucleotides match TRBD1. Trimming cost V 5 bases and J 7 bases; bases outside gene matches: 7. Germline loops: CDR1 MNHNS, CDR2 SASEGT. The CDR3 consists of 14 residues. This CDR3 is CASSPSGGRQPQHF. The DNA of the CDR3 is TGTGCCAGCAGTCCGTCAGGGGGCAGGCAGCCCCAGCATTTT.

This chain uses TRBV28 with TRBJ2-5; 7 nucleotides match TRBD2. Germline CDR1 reads MDHEN; CDR2 reads SYDVKM. V trimming: 1 base; J trimming: 10 bases; junction bases outside the gene matches: 3. The CDR3 is 12 amino acids. The CDR3 DNA follows: TGTGCCAGCAGTTTATTGGGGGGGGACCAGTACTTC. Amino acids: CASSLLGGDQYF.

The V call is TRBV6-1, the J call TRBJ2-7; TRBD2 might be the D (6 bases). Germline V gene data show CDR1 as MNHNS and CDR2 as SASEGT. Trimming took 5 bases from V and 2 from J, leaving 16 bases between them. This CDR3 is built from 15 residues. The CDR3: CASSRRAGFAYEQYF. For the CDR3, the DNA is TGTGCCAGCAGTCGTCGGGCGGGATTCGCCTACGAGCAGTACTTC.

This chain joins TRBV5-1 and TRBJ1-1, with 7 positions matching TRBD1. Germline V gives CDR1 SGHRS, CDR2 YFSETQ. The CDR3 covers 15 residues. V gave up 0 bases and J gave up 4 bases; unmatched junction bases: 6. The CDR3 DNA sequence: TGCGCCAGCAGCTTGGCCGGACAGGTAGCCACTGAAGCTTTCTTT. Its translation is CASSLAGQVATEAFF.